What follows are 26 T cell receptor beta chains derived from one specimen sequenced in a study of OX40 agonist ivuxolimab in advanced cancers. Library method: the immunoSEQ multiplex PCR assay. TCRdb provides this immuneACCESS table in a form limited to in-frame rearrangements. Some clones are lacking; in checked studies, under half of them reflect an unresolved V gene, and why the rest are absent is not known. Present in this sample are 90,000 to 95,000 clones, about 87% of which were seen just once. The ten top clones hold roughly 4% of the sample. The material was CD4+ or CD8+ T cells sorted from blood, obtained in a trial of the OX40 agonist ivuxolimab. The receptor set was obtained from an adult with an advanced solid tumor such as melanoma, head and neck, liver or kidney cancer.

J is TRBJ2-1 and V is TRBV4-3; TRBD2 is a possible D gene (6 bases). CDR1 is LGHNA, CDR2 YSLEER, per germline. V lost 4 bases and J 2 bases, leaving 12 bases between the germline ends. The CDR3 consists of 15 residues. This CDR3 is CASSPGLPTYNEQFF. CDR3 coding DNA: TGCGCCAGCAGCCCGGGACTGCCAACCTACAATGAGCAGTTCTTC.

This sequence joins TRBV7-2 and TRBJ1-2; possibly TRBD1 for D (6 bases). CDR3 length equals 15 residues. Trimming took 5 bases from V and 2 from J, leaving 15 bases between them. The germline V gene encodes CDR1 SGHTA and CDR2 FQGNSA. Written as DNA, the CDR3 is TGTGCCAGCAGCCCCGGGGGCTTACCAAACTATGGCTACACCTTC. Its protein is CASSPGGLPNYGYTF.

V usage is TRBV19 and J usage is TRBJ1-5; TRBD1 agrees at 7 bases. The CDR3 length is 14 residues. Germline values: CDR1 LNHDA, CDR2 SQIVND (reference sequence). V gave up 5 bases and J gave up 2 bases; unmatched junction bases: 3. The CDR3 DNA follows: TGTGCCAGTAGTGGTCAGGGGGGCAATCAGCCCCAGCATTTT. Encoded protein: CASSGQGGNQPQHF.

The chain couples TRBV6-6 to TRBJ2-7; D ambiguous. The CDR3 totals 13 residues. Trimming shortened V by 1 base and J by 3 bases, and 7 bases separated the two germline ends. Looked up from germline, CDR1 is MNHNY and CDR2 is SVGAGI (reference sequence). The CDR3 loop is CASSYWTNYEQYF. Here the CDR3 DNA reads TGTGCCAGCAGTTACTGGACCAACTACGAGCAGTACTTC.

The CDR3 region has the DNA TGTGCCAGTACCAAAGGGACTAGCGGCCGAGCCTACAATGAGCAGTTCTTC. Protein sequence: CASTKGTSGRAYNEQFF. This chain uses TRBV19 with TRBJ2-1; 11 nucleotides align to TRBD2. The CDR3 sequence is 17 residues long. Germline CDR1 and CDR2: LNHDA and SQIVND (reference sequence). V trimming: 7 bases; J trimming: 2 bases; junction bases outside the gene matches: 10.

The V and J genes are TRBV7-2 and TRBJ2-2; 9 nucleotides line up with TRBD2. There are 17 residues in the CDR3. Per germline, CDR1 SGHTA and CDR2 FQGNSA. Trimming at V came to 0 bases and at J to 4 bases, leaving 6 bases not matched to a gene. The CDR3 loop reads CASSLALLAGRTGELFF. The CDR3 nucleotides read TGTGCCAGCAGCTTAGCGCTACTAGCGGGTCGCACCGGGGAGCTGTTTTTT.

The chain recombines TRBV10-2 with TRBJ2-1; 7 nucleotides line up with TRBD2. CDR3 size: 15 residues. The J segment lost 4 bases and the V segment lost 3 bases, leaving 6 bases of the junction unmatched. The germline CDR1 and CDR2 sequences are WSHSY and SAAADI. For the CDR3, the DNA is TGCGCCAGCAGTGAAAGCGGGAAGACTTACAATGAGCAGTTCTTC. Protein product: CASSESGKTYNEQFF.

The chain uses TRBV7-6 and TRBJ2-3; no clear D. The V end was cut by 1 base, the J end by 2 bases, with 7 bases between. CDR1 and CDR2 (germline): SGHVS, FNYEAQ. The CDR3 covers 14 residues. This CDR3 reads CASSLDAYTDTQYF. CDR3 DNA sequence: TGTGCCAGCAGCTTAGACGCATACACAGATACGCAGTATTTT.

The gene calls are TRBV30 and TRBJ1-2; D gene uncertain. The length of the CDR3 is 13 residues. Trimming left V 2 bases short and J 4 bases short, with 11 bases between. The V gene's germline CDR1 is GTSNPN and CDR2 SVGIG (reference sequence). For the CDR3, the DNA is TGTGCCTGGAGTAATATCATGGTCTATGGCTACACCTTC. It is translated as CAWSNIMVYGYTF.

The chain links TRBV6-5 to TRBJ1-1; no clear D gene. The CDR3 runs to 11 residues. Germline assignment: CDR1 MNHEY and CDR2 SVGAGI. Trimming left V 10 bases short and J 5 bases short, with 11 bases between. The CDR3 region is CATSVGTEAFF. CDR3 DNA: TGTGCCACATCGGTGGGAACTGAAGCTTTCTTT.

The V and J genes are TRBV9 and TRBJ2-1, with 7 bases lining up with TRBD2. This CDR3 has 16 residues. From germline, CDR1 is SGDLS and CDR2 YYNGEE. Trimming at V came to 0 bases and at J to 6 bases, leaving 9 bases not matched to a gene. CDR3 nucleotide sequence: TGTGCCAGCAGCGTAGAGGCGGGAGACCGGGGCAATGAGCAGTTCTTC. This codes for CASSVEAGDRGNEQFF.

The chain employs TRBV7-9 and TRBJ2-3; TRBD2 matches at 9 bases. The CDR3 loop spans 17 amino acids. Germline CDR1 is SEHNR and CDR2 is FQNEAQ (reference sequence). Trimming at V came to 5 bases and at J to 0 bases, leaving 9 bases not matched to a gene. The CDR3 reads CASSPWGLAGSTDTQYF. CDR3 DNA sequence: TGTGCCAGCAGCCCATGGGGGCTAGCGGGAAGCACAGATACGCAGTATTTT.

The chain combines TRBV11-2 with TRBJ2-2, with D perhaps matching TRBD2 (6 bases). Germline-derived CDR1 and CDR2 are SGHAT and FQNNGV. The V end was cut by 5 bases, the J end by 6 bases, with 13 bases between. This CDR3 is built from 14 residues. CDR3 nucleotide sequence: TGTGCCAGCAGCGCCTCCGGGGAGGCCGGGGAGCTGTTTTTT. It codes for CASSASGEAGELFF. The entire variable domain, with the rest obtained from reference TRBV11-2 and TRBJ2-2, is as follows: EAGVAQSPRYKIIEKRQSVAFWCNPISGHATLYWYQQILGQGPKLLIQFQNNGVVDDSQLPKDRFSAERLKGVDSTLKIQPAKLEDSAVYLCASSASGEAGELFFGEGSRLTVL.

This chain uses TRBV14 with TRBJ2-5; 7 nucleotides align to TRBD1. Losses at the gene ends were 4 bases for V and 4 bases for J; bases not matched to a gene: 12. From germline, CDR1 is SGHDN and CDR2 FVKESK. The CDR3 extends over 16 amino acids. The CDR3 coding sequence is TGTGCCAGCAGCCCGCAGGGGGTGAGGCTGGCAGAGACCCAGTACTTC. Translated, it gives CASSPQGVRLAETQYF.

V and J are TRBV6-5 and TRBJ1-1, with D unresolved. From germline, CDR1 is MNHEY and CDR2 SVGAGI. V lost 2 bases and J lost 4, with 5 bases in between. The CDR3 spans 12 residues. The CDR3: CASSYTGTEAFF. The DNA of the CDR3 is TGTGCCAGCAGTTACACTGGCACTGAAGCTTTCTTT.

The chain joins TRBV28 to TRBJ1-1; no clear D gene. V was cut by 3 bases and J by 7 bases, with 9 bases left in between. The CDR3 is made up of 12 amino acids. Germline values: CDR1 MDHEN, CDR2 SYDVKM. The CDR3 here is CASSFRRLEAFF. The DNA for the CDR3 is TGTGCCAGCAGTTTTCGCCGGCTTGAAGCTTTCTTT.

This clone appeared a single time. This chain connects TRBV18 to TRBJ2-1; D is unclear. The V end lost 5 bases, the J end lost 1 base, and 15 bases lay between the germline ends. CDR1 and CDR2 (germline): KGHSH, LQKENI. CDR3 length: 16 amino acids. The CDR3 is CASSASTDPSYNEQFF. CDR3 coding DNA: TGTGCCAGCTCAGCTTCTACCGACCCGTCCTACAATGAGCAGTTCTTC.

The J gene is TRBJ2-3, the V gene TRBV13, with D maybe TRBD2 (6 bases). Germline V gene sequence: CDR1 PRHDT, CDR2 FYEKMQ (reference sequence). There are 13 residues in the CDR3. Between the trimmed V and J ends, which lost 5 bases and 4 bases, there was a span of 10 bases. The CDR3 protein is CASSPTRADTQYF. DNA for the CDR3: TGTGCCAGCAGCCCGACTAGAGCAGATACGCAGTATTTT.

The J gene is TRBJ2-3, the V gene TRBV5-1; maybe TRBD1 (5 bases). With 0 bases removed from V and 3 bases from J, the gap between germline ends came to 8 bases. Germline V gene data show CDR1 as SGHRS and CDR2 as YFSETQ. The CDR3 sequence is 14 residues long. CDR3 DNA sequence: TGCGCCAGCAGCTTGGACAGGTCAACAGATACGCAGTATTTT. Its translation is CASSLDRSTDTQYF.

The V and J genes are TRBV30 and TRBJ1-6; unclear D gene. Trimming took 5 bases from V and 11 from J, leaving 7 bases between them. Germline V gene sequence: CDR1 GTSNPN, CDR2 SVGIG (reference sequence). The length of the CDR3 is 10 residues. The CDR3 loop is CAWGPTPLHF. CDR3 in DNA: TGTGCCTGGGGGCCCACACCCCTCCACTTT.

CDR3 protein: CAWIRGRTEAFF. In DNA form, the CDR3 reads TGTGCCTGGATCCGGGGCCGCACTGAAGCTTTCTTT. This sequence joins TRBV30 and TRBJ1-1; TRBD1 might be the D (5 bases). V lost 4 bases to trimming and J lost 4 bases, with 10 bases between them. CDR1 and CDR2 from the germline V gene are GTSNPN and SVGIG (reference sequence). The CDR3 loop spans 12 amino acids.

The V gene is TRBV7-9, the J gene TRBJ1-1; no clear D. V gave up 0 bases and J gave up 7 bases, with 6 bases separating them. Germline values: CDR1 SEHNR, CDR2 FQNEAQ (reference sequence). This CDR3 has 12 residues. CDR3 loop: CASSLALYEAFF. CDR3 coding DNA: TGTGCCAGCAGCTTAGCACTATATGAAGCTTTCTTT.

The chain employs TRBV5-1 and TRBJ1-1, with TRBD1 matching 10 bases. The germline CDR1 and CDR2 sequences are SGHRS and YFSETQ. The CDR3 length is 15 residues. V shed 4 bases, J shed 0 bases, and the junction held 3 bases outside the gene matches. The CDR3 loop reads CASSAGQGLNTEAFF. Here the CDR3 DNA reads TGCGCCAGCAGCGCGGGACAGGGGCTGAACACTGAAGCTTTCTTT.

The chain recombines TRBV30 with TRBJ2-7, with D hard to call. The CDR3 length is 13 residues. Germline loops: CDR1 GTSNPN, CDR2 SVGIG (reference sequence). The V and J ends lost 2 bases and 6 bases respectively, with 14 bases between them. CDR3 nucleotides: TGTGCCTGGAGTTGGTACCGTTATACCGAGCAGTACTTC. Protein: CAWSWYRYTEQYF.

The rearrangement joins TRBV28 to TRBJ1-5; the D is unclear. This CDR3 is built from 15 residues. V dropped 7 bases and J dropped 4 bases, with 17 bases sitting between them. The V gene's germline CDR1 is MDHEN and CDR2 SYDVKM. CDR3 in DNA: TGTGCCAGCATCAACTTAAGGATAGTTAATCAGCCCCAGCATTTT. Amino acids: CASINLRIVNQPQHF.

The V gene is TRBV4-3, the J gene TRBJ1-2, with TRBD1 as a possible D gene (5 bases). The V gene lost 0 bases and the J gene lost 4 bases, with 12 bases spanning the gap. This CDR3 has 15 amino acids. Per germline, CDR1 LGHNA and CDR2 YSLEER. Written as DNA, the CDR3 is TGCGCCAGCAGCCAAGACCCGGGGGTCGGCTATGGCTACACCTTC. It yields the protein CASSQDPGVGYGYTF.